The rows below give T cell receptor beta chains drawn from one sample of a study of T-cell memory formation after mild COVID-19. From the 5' RACE reads, TCRdb called clonotypes with MiXCR, one entry per CDR3 protein. Of hundreds of thousands of distinct CDR3 sequences in the sample, less than 20% were seen once. The sample consisted of PBMCs or a T cell subset sorted from them (not recorded which). These TCRs come from a man younger than 30 who had mild COVID-19 (a few samples of this study predate the infection). Cell type and time point are not known. CDR3s leave out the opening cysteine and the closing phenylalanine or tryptophan.

V: TRBV30
length: 14
CDR3: AWRRSGQGFYNEQF

V: TRBV6-5
length: 12
CDR3: ASSLGLPGYEQY

V: TRBV6-6
length: 12
CDR3: ASSYSVLTDTQY

V: TRBV19
length: 13
CDR3: ASRPGTAFGETQY

V: TRBV5-4
length: 13
CDR3: ASSLDWSGEETQY

V: TRBV29-1
length: 10
CDR3: SVVGITGELF

V: TRBV14
length: 13
CDR3: ASSRLAGARNEQF

V: TRBV24-1
length: 13
CDR3: ATSDPKGVGDIQY

V: TRBV24-1
length: 14
CDR3: ATSDSPRQGYNEQF

V: TRBV19
length: 14
CDR3: ASSIDGAAQNYGYT

V: TRBV6-5
length: 13
CDR3: ASSRRQGSTGELF

V: TRBV12-3/TRBV12-4
length: 9
CDR3: ASGNNQPQH

V: TRBV29-1
length: 8
CDR3: SVWNTEAF

V: TRBV6-5
length: 14
CDR3: ASSPGPSGPQETQY

V: TRBV29-1
length: 11
CDR3: SVRRTGAYEQY

V: TRBV7-2
length: 9
CDR3: ASSSVNEQY

V: TRBV2
length: 11
CDR3: ASSGQGTGELF

V: TRBV4-3
length: 12
CDR3: ASSQDGGFNEQF

V: TRBV6-1
length: 14
CDR3: ASSEYGLTVTDTQY

V: TRBV12-3/TRBV12-4
length: 14
CDR3: ASRFAGYANTGELF

V: TRBV5-1
length: 14
CDR3: ASSLGTGVFQETQY

V: TRBV24-1
length: 11
CDR3: ATRARDNEKLF

V: TRBV7-9
length: 13
CDR3: ASSVRRTSTDTQY